This passage covers 18 T cell receptor beta chains from one sample sequenced in a study of blood T cell repertoires in COVID-19. TCRdb's copy holds only in-frame clones and misses some; the assay was immunoSEQ multiplex PCR. The top ten hold roughly 0.56% of the sample, which has around 170,000 clones, over 90% seen once. Material for sequencing was peripheral blood. The origin of the receptors is a man aged 50 to 59 with acute or convalescent COVID-19.

The chain joins TRBV3-1 (or the pseudogene TRBV3-2) to TRBJ2-2; D possibly corresponds to TRBD2 (6 bases). The CDR3 totals 17 residues. CDR1 and CDR2 from the germline V gene are LGHDT and YNNKEL (reference sequence). Trimming pared 7 bases from V and 5 bases from J, leaving 23 bases between. The CDR3 protein is CASTDLWETRGTGELFF. For the CDR3, the DNA is TGTGCCAGCACAGACCTATGGGAGACTAGGGGTACCGGGGAGCTGTTTTTT.

The V and J genes are TRBV6-1 and TRBJ1-4; D is unresolved. This CDR3 has 15 residues. Germline values: CDR1 MNHNS, CDR2 SASEGT. The V gene lost 0 bases and the J gene lost 5 bases, with 10 bases spanning the gap. In DNA, the CDR3 is TGTGCCAGCAGTGAAGCGACTAGTCCGAATGAAAAACTGTTTTTT. This gives the protein CASSEATSPNEKLFF.

The chain is built from TRBV6-5 and TRBJ1-1; TRBD1 might be the D (6 bases). The V end lost 6 bases, the J end lost 8 bases, and 16 bases lay between the germline ends. Germline assignment: CDR1 MNHEY and CDR2 SVGAGI. The CDR3 consists of 13 residues. In nucleotides, the CDR3 is TGTGCCAGCAGACCCTACAGGGCCAGCGAAGCTTTCTTT. Its translation is CASRPYRASEAFF.

This chain links TRBV6-1 with TRBJ2-1; D may be TRBD2 (6 bases). V dropped 8 bases and J dropped 0 bases, with 11 bases sitting between them. This CDR3 has 14 amino acids. Germline V gene lookup returns CDR1 MNHNS and CDR2 SASEGT. CDR3 DNA sequence: TGTGCCAGCCTAGCGCAGGGCTCCTACAATGAGCAGTTCTTC. It translates to CASLAQGSYNEQFF.

The J gene is TRBJ2-5, the V gene TRBV13; a possible D gene is TRBD1 (6 bases). CDR3 length: 14 amino acids. Germline CDR1 and CDR2: PRHDT and FYEKMQ (reference sequence). V was trimmed by 4 bases and J by 3 bases, leaving 12 bases between them. CDR3 coding DNA: TGTGCCAGCAGCTCCCGGACAGCAGAAGAGACCCAGTACTTC. Encoded protein: CASSSRTAEETQYF.

The genes are TRBV11-2 and TRBJ2-7; 8 bases are a match to TRBD1. This CDR3 spans 17 amino acids. Looked up from germline, CDR1 is SGHAT and CDR2 is FQNNGV. V lost 2 bases to trimming and J lost 2 bases; unmatched junction nucleotides: 11. CDR3 amino acids: CASSLLGVGRGPYEQYV. CDR3 nucleotide sequence: TGTGCCAGCAGCTTATTGGGTGTAGGCAGGGGGCCCTACGAGCAGTACGTC.

The chain is built from TRBV4-2 and TRBJ2-7; 8 bases align to TRBD1. V lost 2 bases to trimming and J lost 4 bases; unmatched junction nucleotides: 7. From germline, CDR1 is LGHNA and CDR2 YNFKEQ. This CDR3 is built from 15 residues. CDR3 sequence (DNA): TGTGCCAGCAGCCAATCGGACAGGGATGGGTACGAGCAGTACTTC. Translated: CASSQSDRDGYEQYF.

This chain joins TRBV6-5 and TRBJ1-1, with 9 bases aligning to TRBD1. The ends lost 0 bases at V and 7 bases at J; junction bases unmatched: 3. This CDR3 is built from 14 residues. CDR1 and CDR2 from the germline V gene are MNHEY and SVGAGI. CDR3 loop: CASSYSTGGNEAFF. The CDR3 DNA is TGTGCCAGCAGTTACTCGACAGGGGGGAATGAAGCTTTCTTT.

Comments on this clone: Distinct nucleotide sequences in the sample also encode this CDR3. The genes are TRBV9 and TRBJ2-3; 7 positions agree with TRBD2. CDR1 and CDR2 from the germline V gene are SGDLS and YYNGEE. The V and J ends lost 2 bases and 4 bases, in that order; junction bases with no gene match: 1. This CDR3 has 13 residues. The CDR3 region is CASSVGGADTQYF. The CDR3, as DNA: TGTGCCAGCAGCGTTGGGGGGGCAGATACGCAGTATTTT.

This sequence joins TRBV4-3 and TRBJ2-2; D is perhaps TRBD1 (5 bases). The germline CDR1 and CDR2 sequences are LGHNA and YSLEER. Trimming cost V 8 bases and J 0 bases, with 13 bases left between them. This CDR3 has 15 residues. The DNA for the CDR3 is TGCGCCAGCGCTAGACAGAGCGCGAACACCGGGGAGCTGTTTTTT. This translates into CASARQSANTGELFF.

This chain links TRBV5-4 with TRBJ2-1, with 7 bases lining up with TRBD1. CDR1 is SGHNT and CDR2 is YYREEE in the germline V gene (reference sequence). V lost 4 bases and J lost 7; bases outside the gene matches: 20. CDR3 length equals 18 residues. The CDR3 spells CASSLLWDRVSGLNEQFF. CDR3 DNA: TGTGCCAGCAGCCTACTTTGGGACAGAGTTTCGGGGCTAAATGAGCAGTTCTTC.

The V and J genes are TRBV6-5 and TRBJ1-5, with D unclear. This CDR3 is 11 amino acids long. The V gene's germline CDR1 is MNHEY and CDR2 SVGAGI. The ends were cut back, 5 bases at V and 10 bases at J, with 9 bases in the middle. CDR3 loop: CASSNQDPQHF. The DNA for the CDR3 is TGTGCCAGCAGTAATCAGGATCCCCAGCATTTT.

V usage is TRBV7-2 and J usage is TRBJ2-1; no firm D call. The ends were cut back, 1 base at V and 8 bases at J, with 18 bases in the middle. Per the germline V gene, CDR1 is SGHTA and CDR2 is FQGNSA. The length of the CDR3 is 16 residues. The DNA of the CDR3 is TGTGCCAGCAGCTTAGTTCCGAGCCTTAGAATAGATGAGCAGTTCTTC. Amino acids: CASSLVPSLRIDEQFF.

The rearrangement uses TRBV19 and TRBJ2-7; 11 nucleotides line up with TRBD2. The length of the CDR3 is 14 residues. Germline loops: CDR1 LNHDA, CDR2 SQIVND (reference sequence). J was trimmed by 3 bases and V by 5 bases; bases with no gene match: 3. In DNA, the CDR3 is TGTGCCAGTAGTCCCGGGACTAGCGGCTACGAGCAGTACTTC. Translated, it gives CASSPGTSGYEQYF.

This chain uses TRBV6-5 with TRBJ2-7; 7 nucleotides agree with TRBD1. Germline CDR1 and CDR2: MNHEY and SVGAGI. V lost 8 bases to trimming and J lost 5 bases; unmatched junction nucleotides: 12. CDR3 length: 14 amino acids. CDR3 nucleotide sequence: TGTGCCAGCTTGGGGTTGACAGGGATGAACGAGCAGTACTTC. Amino acids: CASLGLTGMNEQYF.

The V gene is TRBV2, the J gene TRBJ2-1, with 9 bases matching TRBD2. Germline trimming cut 0 bases from V and 1 base from J; bases unmatched to any gene: 1. CDR1 is SNHLY, CDR2 FYNNEI, per germline. The CDR3 extends over 16 amino acids. In DNA form, the CDR3 reads TGTGCCAGCAGTGAAGCACTAGCGGGTTCCTACAATGAGCAGTTCTTC. Residues: CASSEALAGSYNEQFF.

V is TRBV20-1 and J is TRBJ2-5; TRBD2 aligns across 8 bases. From germline, CDR1 is DFQATT and CDR2 SNEGSKA (reference sequence). J was trimmed by 5 bases and V by 8 bases; bases with no gene match: 4. This CDR3 is 11 amino acids long. The CDR3 region is CSPRGGETQYF. DNA for the CDR3: TGCAGTCCCCGGGGGGGGGAGACCCAGTACTTC.

This clone appeared once. As DNA, the CDR3 is TGTGCCTGGAGTGAAGGACAAGTGCGCACCGGGGAGCTGTTTTTT. Translating it yields CAWSEGQVRTGELFF. The chain couples TRBV30 to TRBJ2-2, with a tentative D call TRBD1 (5 bases). Germline values: CDR1 GTSNPN, CDR2 SVGIG (reference sequence). This CDR3 is built from 15 residues. Trimming took 1 base from V and 4 from J, leaving 13 bases between them.